The following is a T cell receptor beta chain sequence with its context. This entry belongs to a study of blood T cell repertoires in COVID-19. Here immunoSEQ multiplex PCR was the method, and the copy in TCRdb shows in-frame clones only, minus some. Among 250,000 or so clones listed, 80% to 85% were seen once. CDR3 length: 15 residues. The germline V gene has CDR1 WNHNN and CDR2 SYGVQD (reference sequence). The V end lost 0 bases, the J end lost 4 bases, and 12 bases lay between the germline ends. The clonotype was recovered from a man in his fifties or sixties who had recovered from COVID-19. The rearrangement links TRBV10-1 to TRBJ1-1; D not resolved. Sequences were obtained from PBMCs or T cells enriched from blood (not recorded which). As DNA, the CDR3 is TGCGCCAGCAGTGAGTCGTTGGCACCGGGCACTGAAGCTTTCTTT. This sequence encodes CASSESLAPGTEAFF.